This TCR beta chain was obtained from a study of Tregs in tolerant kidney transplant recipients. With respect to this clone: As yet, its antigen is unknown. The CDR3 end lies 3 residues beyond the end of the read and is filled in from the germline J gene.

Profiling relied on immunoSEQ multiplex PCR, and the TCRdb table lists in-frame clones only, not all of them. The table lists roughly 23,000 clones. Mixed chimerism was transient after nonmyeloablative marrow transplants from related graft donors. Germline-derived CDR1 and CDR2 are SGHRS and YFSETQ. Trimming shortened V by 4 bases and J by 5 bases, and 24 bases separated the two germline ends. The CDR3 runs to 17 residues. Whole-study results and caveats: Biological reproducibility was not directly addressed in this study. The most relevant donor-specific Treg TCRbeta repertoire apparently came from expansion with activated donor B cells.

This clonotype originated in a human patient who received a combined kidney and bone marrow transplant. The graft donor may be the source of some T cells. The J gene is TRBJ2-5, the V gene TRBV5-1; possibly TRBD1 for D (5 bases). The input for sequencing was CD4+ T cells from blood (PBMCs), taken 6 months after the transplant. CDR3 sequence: CASSLLFTTESSETQYF. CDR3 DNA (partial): TGCGCCAGCAGCCTCCTCTTCACGACAGAATCCTCGGAGACC.